One T cell receptor beta chain is described in this entry. The data were taken from a study of CD8 T cells in Susac syndrome. On the study more broadly: At the time their blood was drawn, patients with Susac syndrome were either therapy-naive, on corticosteroids (with some of them also receiving intravenous immunoglobulin), or on intravenous immunoglobulin alone.

This CDR3 contains 17 residues. Germline CDR1 SGHTA, CDR2 FQGNSA. V dropped 3 bases and J dropped 2; count of bases not matched to a gene: 13. Reverse transcription of about 0.5 to 1 ug RNA used random hexamers. TCRdb independently ran MiXCR on the immunoSEQ multiplex PCR reads; one entry per CDR3 protein. The table records approximately 160,000 distinct CDR3 sequences, approximately 95% of them present only once. Source material: CD4+ T cells from PBMCs. The clonotype was recovered from a human donor with Susac syndrome. The chain uses TRBV7-2 and TRBJ2-7; 7 bases match TRBD2. The CDR3 DNA reads as TGTGCCAGCAGCTTTCCAACGCGGGGGACGGGAACCTACGAGCAGTACTTC. Translating gives CASSFPTRGTGTYEQYF. The complete variable domain, with remaining parts taken from reference TRBV7-2 and TRBJ2-7, reads GAGVSQSPSNKVTEKGKDVELRCDPISGHTALYWYRQSLGQGLEFLIYFQGNSAPDKSGLPSDRFSAERTGGSVSTLTIQRTQQEDSAVYLCASSFPTRGTGTYEQYFGPGTRLTVT.